This record looks at one TCR beta chain sequence and its context. Its antigen is unknown. There are no base qualities to consult, and no much larger clone falls within one base. Each collaborating institution followed its own protocols to collect whole blood in K2EDTA tubes. Collaborator samples were shipped for TCRbeta analysis as frozen whole blood, isolated PBMCs, or DNA extracted from either sample type. TCRbeta CDR3 regions were amplified from genomic DNA by means of the immunoSEQ Assay, a bias-controlled multiplex PCR. The study's own analysis went as follows. Within the assay, amplification of reference gene primers was used to estimate how many nucleated cells each sample contained. To quantify the absolute abundance of each unique TCRbeta CDR3 rearrangement, sequence reads were collapsed and filtered. For each sample, productive Simpson clonality was calculated as the square root of Simpson's diversity index over productive rearrangements. TCRdb carries this immuneACCESS record with in-frame sequences only. Its versions omit some clonotypes, under half of them owing to an unresolved V gene in the studies checked, with the rest unexplained. The V and J calls and clone size were taken over from that table, and D and trimming were inferred from the DNA. The sample includes more than 200,000 clones, with just under 85% observed a single time. The biggest ten clones account for around 8.9% of the sample.

V is trimmed back by 5 bases and J by 5 bases, and the junction contains 9 bases that no gene match accounts for. Reading the germline V gene gives CDR1 SGHVS and CDR2 FQNEAQ. From the cysteine up to the phenylalanine, the CDR3 has a length of 16 residues. Only the CDR3 region is kept as DNA, spanning 48 bases read in frame from base 1. The source of the sample is a study of blood T cell repertoires in COVID-19 (dated by TCRdb to 2020 to 2022). Study-wide context: Samples from collaborators originated in the United States, Italy and Spain and spanned both the acute and convalescent phases of COVID-19. Where available, HLA class I and class II types were obtained from metadata supplied by the sample provider rather than from assay-based typing. The repertoires were released in a freely available public database meant as a resource for research on the immune response to SARS-CoV-2. The samples were drawn from the first 160 participants of the ongoing ImmuneRACE study and from 950 to 1,500 subjects provided by 6 global collaborators. Sample metadata almost always included a de-identified subject ID, COVID-19 status, age in years and sex. Subjects who had been exposed to COVID-19, were actively infected with it, or had recovered from it provided the deeply sampled blood TCRbeta repertoires that made up the dataset. The material from the prospective study consisted of cDNA or gDNA derived from T cells, B-cell-depleted T cells, or PBMCs.

Results the study describes overall, beyond this receptor: The amount of clinical and demographic metadata varied by source and participant and was provided uncurated.

Sequenced: peripheral blood. The sequence came from a man at least 80 years old with acute or convalescent COVID-19. Here the chain combines TRBV7-8 and TRBJ2-7, and TRBD2 matches 13 of the central bases. The DNA sequence follows: TGTGCCAGCAGCCCTACCAGGGGACTAGCGGGAAACGAGCAGTACTTC. It codes for CASSPTRGLAGNEQYF.